The T cell receptor (beta chain) under discussion was sequenced for a study of T cells in Graves' hyperthyroidism and ophthalmopathy. This CDR3 contains 15 residues. Germline lookup yields CDR1 MNHNS and CDR2 SASEGT. Comments on this clonotype: A read error may produce the germline difference seen at one junction end.

RNA transcripts were the template for amplifying TCR beta CDR3 regions. The HTBI primer set was used in a first-round RT-PCR of the TCR CDR3. TCRdb re-called the multiplex PCR reads through MiXCR, storing one row per CDR3 protein. The repertoire holds 500,000 to 650,000 distinct CDR3 sequences, with 11% to 15% as singletons. The sequenced sample was blood. The chain combines TRBV6-1 with TRBJ1-2; unclear D gene. The receptor comes from a woman aged 40 to 50 with Graves' hyperthyroidism. In nucleotides, the CDR3 is TGTGCCAGCAGTGATAGTTGGACGGTAAACTATGGCTACGCCTTC. Its translation is CASSDSWTVNYGYAF.